The source of this T cell receptor (beta chain) is a study of Ad26.COV2.S vaccination and SARS-CoV-2 variants. The table came from immunoSEQ multiplex PCR; TCRdb's copy has only in-frame clones and leaves some out. The sample has around 450,000 clones, 85% to 90% seen once. The treatment was: some 19 received Ad26.COV2.S at low or high dose, single or two shots; about 5 received placebo; per-sample allocation not given. Sampling was performed 63 days after the first vaccine or placebo injection. Sample: peripheral blood, taken in a trial of Ad26.COV2.S vaccine versus placebo. The origin of this receptor is a person between 18 and 60 years old who received the Ad26.COV2.S COVID-19 vaccine or a placebo.

The CDR3 region has the DNA TGCGCCAGCAGCTTAGAGACTAACTCCTACAATGAGCAGTTCTTC. Amino acids: CASSLETNSYNEQFF. The rearrangement uses TRBV5-1 and TRBJ2-1; D may be TRBD2 (5 bases). Trimming cost V 2 bases and J 0 bases, with 9 bases left between them. CDR3 size: 15 residues. The germline V gene has CDR1 SGHRS and CDR2 YFSETQ.